The entry that follows covers one T cell receptor beta chain sequence. The sample is drawn from a study of OX40 agonist ivuxolimab in advanced cancers. At the level of the study: The mean age was roughly 60 years, ranging from 23 to 79, with under 90% of participants male.

The method was immunoSEQ multiplex PCR; TCRdb's version includes in-frame clones alone and lacks a portion of them. The data contain 60,000 to 65,000 clones, 75% to 95% of them singletons. Anyone with autoimmune disease history or systemic immunosuppression was excluded. Blood sampling was done at baseline, cycle 4 day 1, and cycle 7 day 1. The CDR3 is 13 amino acids. From germline, CDR1 is WNHNN and CDR2 SYGVQD (reference sequence). V was pared by 8 bases and J by 4 bases, with 14 bases between. The chain uses TRBV10-1 and TRBJ1-1; tentative D call: TRBD1 (5 bases). The source is an adult with an advanced solid tumor such as melanoma, head and neck, liver or kidney cancer. This sample comprised CD4+ or CD8+ T cells sorted from blood, obtained in a trial of the OX40 agonist ivuxolimab. DNA of the CDR3: TGCGCCAGCGGGGCGCAGATCGGCACTGAAGCTTTCTTT. Its protein is CASGAQIGTEAFF.